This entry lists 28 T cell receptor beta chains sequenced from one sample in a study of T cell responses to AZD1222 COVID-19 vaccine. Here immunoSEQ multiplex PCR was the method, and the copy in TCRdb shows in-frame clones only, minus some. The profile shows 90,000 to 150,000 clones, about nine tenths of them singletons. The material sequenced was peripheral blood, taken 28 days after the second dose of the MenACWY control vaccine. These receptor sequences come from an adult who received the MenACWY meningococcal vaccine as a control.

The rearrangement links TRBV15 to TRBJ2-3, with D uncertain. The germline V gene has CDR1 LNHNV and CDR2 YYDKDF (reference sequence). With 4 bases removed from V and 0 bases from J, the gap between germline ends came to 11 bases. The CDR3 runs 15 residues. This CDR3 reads CATSTLTLSTDTQYF. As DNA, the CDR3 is TGTGCCACCAGCACCCTGACTCTTAGCACAGATACGCAGTATTTT.

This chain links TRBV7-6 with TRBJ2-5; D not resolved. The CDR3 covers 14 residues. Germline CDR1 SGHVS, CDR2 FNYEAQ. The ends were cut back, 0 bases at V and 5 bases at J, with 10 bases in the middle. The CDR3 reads CASSLAPVSETQYF. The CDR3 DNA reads TGTGCCAGCAGCTTAGCGCCTGTTTCGGAGACCCAGTACTTC. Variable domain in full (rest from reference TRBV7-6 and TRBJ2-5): GAGVSQSPRYKVTKRGQDVALRCDPISGHVSLYWYRQALGQGPEFLTYFNYEAQQDKSGLPNDRFSAERPEGSISTLTIQRTEQRDSAMYRCASSLAPVSETQYFGPGTRLLVL.

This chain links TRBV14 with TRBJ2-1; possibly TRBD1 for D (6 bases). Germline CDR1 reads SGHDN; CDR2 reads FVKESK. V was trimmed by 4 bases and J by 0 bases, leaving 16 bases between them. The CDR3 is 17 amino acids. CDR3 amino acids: CASSRWTAPTSYNEQFF. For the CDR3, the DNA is TGTGCCAGCAGCCGTTGGACAGCCCCTACCTCCTACAATGAGCAGTTCTTC.

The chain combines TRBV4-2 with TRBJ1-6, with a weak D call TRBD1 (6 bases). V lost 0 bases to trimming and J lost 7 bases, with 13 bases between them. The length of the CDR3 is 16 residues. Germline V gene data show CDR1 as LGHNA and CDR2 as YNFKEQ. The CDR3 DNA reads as TGTGCCAGCAGCCAAGACCCCGGCAGGGGAAATTCACCCCTCCACTTT. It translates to CASSQDPGRGNSPLHF.

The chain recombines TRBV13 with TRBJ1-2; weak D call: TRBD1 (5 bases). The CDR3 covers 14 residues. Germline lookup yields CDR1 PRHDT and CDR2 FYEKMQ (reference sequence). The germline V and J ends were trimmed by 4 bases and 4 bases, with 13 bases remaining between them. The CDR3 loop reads CASSSHRNPYGYTF. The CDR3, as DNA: TGTGCCAGCAGCTCCCACAGGAACCCCTATGGCTACACCTTC.

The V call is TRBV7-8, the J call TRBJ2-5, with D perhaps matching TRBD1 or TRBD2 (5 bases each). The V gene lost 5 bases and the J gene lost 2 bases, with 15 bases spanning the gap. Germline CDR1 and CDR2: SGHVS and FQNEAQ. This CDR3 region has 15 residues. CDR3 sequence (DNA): TGTGCCAGCAGCCAGGCGGGCAGGACACAAGAGACCCAGTACTTC. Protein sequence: CASSQAGRTQETQYF.

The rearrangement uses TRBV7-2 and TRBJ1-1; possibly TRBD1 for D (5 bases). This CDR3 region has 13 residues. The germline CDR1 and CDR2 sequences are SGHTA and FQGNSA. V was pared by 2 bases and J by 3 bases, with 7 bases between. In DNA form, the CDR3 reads TGTGCCAGCAGCTTACAGGGTTACACTGAAGCTTTCTTT. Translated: CASSLQGYTEAFF.

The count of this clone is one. CDR3 DNA: TGTGCCACCAGCATGATCCGGGGCGGCACCGGGGAGCTGTTTTTT. Amino acids: CATSMIRGGTGELFF. The V call is TRBV15, the J call TRBJ2-2, with D perhaps assigned TRBD1 or TRBD2 (5 bases each). From germline, CDR1 is LNHNV and CDR2 YYDKDF (reference sequence). The V and J ends lost 4 bases and 4 bases respectively, with 13 bases between them. The CDR3 is 15 residues long.

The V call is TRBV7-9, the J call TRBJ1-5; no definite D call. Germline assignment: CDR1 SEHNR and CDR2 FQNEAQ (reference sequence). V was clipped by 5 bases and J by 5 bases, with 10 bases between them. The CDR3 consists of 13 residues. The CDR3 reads CASSLDSDQPQHF. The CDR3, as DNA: TGTGCCAGCAGCCTCGACTCGGATCAGCCCCAGCATTTT.

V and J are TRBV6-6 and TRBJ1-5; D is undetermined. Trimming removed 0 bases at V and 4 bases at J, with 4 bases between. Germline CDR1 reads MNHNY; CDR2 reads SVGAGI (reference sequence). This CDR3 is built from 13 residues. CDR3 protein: CASSYSDNQPQHF. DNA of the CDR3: TGTGCCAGCAGTTACTCCGATAATCAGCCCCAGCATTTT.

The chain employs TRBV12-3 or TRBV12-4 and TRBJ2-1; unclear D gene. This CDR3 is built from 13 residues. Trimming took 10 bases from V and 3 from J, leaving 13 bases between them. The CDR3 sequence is CATRHPSYNEQFF. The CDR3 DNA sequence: TGTGCCACCCGCCACCCCAGCTACAATGAGCAGTTCTTC.

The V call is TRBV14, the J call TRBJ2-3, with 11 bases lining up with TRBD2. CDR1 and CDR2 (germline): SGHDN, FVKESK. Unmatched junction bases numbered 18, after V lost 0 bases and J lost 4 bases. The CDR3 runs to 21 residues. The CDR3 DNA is TGTGCCAGCAGCCAAGAATTCACTAGCGGGAGCCCCTTGGGTTCGGCAGATACGCAGTATTTT. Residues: CASSQEFTSGSPLGSADTQYF.

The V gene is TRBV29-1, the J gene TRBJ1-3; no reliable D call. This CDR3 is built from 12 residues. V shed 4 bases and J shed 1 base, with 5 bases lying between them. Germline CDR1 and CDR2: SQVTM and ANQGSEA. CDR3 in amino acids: CSVGASGNTIYF. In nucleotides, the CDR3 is TGCAGCGTTGGGGCGTCTGGAAACACCATATATTTT. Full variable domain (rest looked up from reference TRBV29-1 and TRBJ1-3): SAVISQKPSRDICQRGTSLTIQCQVDSQVTMMFWYRQQPGQSLTLIATANQGSEATYESGFVIDKFPISRPNLTFSTLTVSNMSPEDSSIYLCSVGASGNTIYFGEGSWLTVV.

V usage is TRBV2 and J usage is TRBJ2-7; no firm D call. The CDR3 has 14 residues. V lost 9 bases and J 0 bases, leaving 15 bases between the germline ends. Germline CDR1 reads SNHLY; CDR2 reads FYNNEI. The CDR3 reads CASHPGRNSYEQYF. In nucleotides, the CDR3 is TGTGCCAGTCACCCCGGACGGAACTCCTACGAGCAGTACTTC. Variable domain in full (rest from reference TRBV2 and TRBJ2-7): EPEVTQTPSHQVTQMGQEVILRCVPISNHLYFYWYRQILGQKVEFLVSFYNNEISEKSEIFDDQFSVERPDGSNFTLKIRSTKLEDSAMYFCASHPGRNSYEQYFGPGTRLTVT.

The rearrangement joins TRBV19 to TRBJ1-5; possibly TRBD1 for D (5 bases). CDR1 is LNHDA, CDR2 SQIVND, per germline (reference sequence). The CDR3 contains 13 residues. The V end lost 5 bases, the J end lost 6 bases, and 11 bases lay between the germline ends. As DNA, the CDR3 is TGTGCCAGTAGTGTGGGGGGAAGTCAGCCCCAGCATTTT. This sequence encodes CASSVGGSQPQHF.

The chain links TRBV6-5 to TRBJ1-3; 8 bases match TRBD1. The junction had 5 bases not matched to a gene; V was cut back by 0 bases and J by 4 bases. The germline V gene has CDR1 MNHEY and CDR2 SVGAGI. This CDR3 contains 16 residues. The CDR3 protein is CASSYSGQAVGNTIYF. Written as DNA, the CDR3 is TGTGCCAGCAGTTACTCGGGACAGGCGGTGGGAAACACCATATATTTT.

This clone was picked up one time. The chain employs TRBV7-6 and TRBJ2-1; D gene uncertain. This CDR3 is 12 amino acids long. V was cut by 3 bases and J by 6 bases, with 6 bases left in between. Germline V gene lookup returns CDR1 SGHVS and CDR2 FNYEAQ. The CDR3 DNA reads TGTGCCAGCAGCTTCCGTGTCAATGAGCAGTTCTTC. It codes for CASSFRVNEQFF.

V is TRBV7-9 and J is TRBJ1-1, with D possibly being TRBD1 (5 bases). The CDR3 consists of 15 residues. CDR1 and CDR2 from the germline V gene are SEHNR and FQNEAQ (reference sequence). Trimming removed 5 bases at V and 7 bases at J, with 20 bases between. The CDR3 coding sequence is TGTGCCAGCAGCGGGCTGGGGCGCCCGGTCGGTGAAGCTTTCTTT. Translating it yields CASSGLGRPVGEAFF.

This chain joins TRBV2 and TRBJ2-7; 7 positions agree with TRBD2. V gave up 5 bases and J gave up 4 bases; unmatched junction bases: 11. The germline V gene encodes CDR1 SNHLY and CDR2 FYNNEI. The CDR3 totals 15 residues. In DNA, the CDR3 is TGTGCCAGCAGTCCACCTAGCGGAGGTCCGTACGAGCAGTACTTC. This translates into CASSPPSGGPYEQYF.

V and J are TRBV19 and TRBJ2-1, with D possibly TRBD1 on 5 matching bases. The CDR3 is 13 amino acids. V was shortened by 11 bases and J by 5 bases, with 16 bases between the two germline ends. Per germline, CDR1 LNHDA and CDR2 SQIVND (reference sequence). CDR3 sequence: CAAGAGKNNEQFF. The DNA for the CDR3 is TGTGCCGCTGGGGCAGGGAAGAACAATGAGCAGTTCTTC. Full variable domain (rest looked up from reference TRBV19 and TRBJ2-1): DGGITQSPKYLFRKEGQNVTLSCEQNLNHDAMYWYRQDPGQGLRLIYYSQIVNDFQKGDIAEGYSVSREKKESFPLTVTSAQKNPTAFYLCAAGAGKNNEQFFGPGTRLTVL.

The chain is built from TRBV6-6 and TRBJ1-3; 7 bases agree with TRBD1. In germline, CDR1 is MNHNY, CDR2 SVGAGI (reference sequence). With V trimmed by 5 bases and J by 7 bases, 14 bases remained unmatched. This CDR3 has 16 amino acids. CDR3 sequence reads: CASSGQALGAGNTIYF. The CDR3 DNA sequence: TGTGCCAGCAGTGGACAGGCTTTGGGCGCCGGGAACACCATATATTTT.

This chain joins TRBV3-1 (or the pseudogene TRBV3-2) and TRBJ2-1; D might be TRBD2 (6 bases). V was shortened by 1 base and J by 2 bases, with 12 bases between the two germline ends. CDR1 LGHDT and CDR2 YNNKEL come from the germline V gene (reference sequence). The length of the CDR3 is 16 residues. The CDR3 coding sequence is TGTGCCAGCAGCCAAGGGGGTAGCGGAACCTACAATGAGCAGTTCTTC. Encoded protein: CASSQGGSGTYNEQFF.

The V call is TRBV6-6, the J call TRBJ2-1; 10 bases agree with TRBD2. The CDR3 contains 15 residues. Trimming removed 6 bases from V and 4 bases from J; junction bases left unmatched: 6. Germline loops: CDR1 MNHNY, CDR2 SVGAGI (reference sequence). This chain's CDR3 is CASRSGRAGYNEQFF. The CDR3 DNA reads TGTGCCAGCAGAAGCGGGAGGGCCGGGTACAATGAGCAGTTCTTC.

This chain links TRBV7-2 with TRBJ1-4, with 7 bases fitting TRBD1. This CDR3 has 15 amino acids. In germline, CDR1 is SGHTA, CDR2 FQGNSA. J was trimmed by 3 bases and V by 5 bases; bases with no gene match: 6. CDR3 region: CASSHRGESNEKLFF. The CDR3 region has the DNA TGTGCCAGCAGCCACAGGGGAGAGTCTAATGAAAAACTGTTTTTT.

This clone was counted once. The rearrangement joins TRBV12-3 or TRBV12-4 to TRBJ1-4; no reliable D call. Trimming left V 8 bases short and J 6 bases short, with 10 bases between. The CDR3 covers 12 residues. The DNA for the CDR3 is TGTGCCAGCTCCAGGACGTATGAAAAACTGTTTTTT. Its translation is CASSRTYEKLFF.

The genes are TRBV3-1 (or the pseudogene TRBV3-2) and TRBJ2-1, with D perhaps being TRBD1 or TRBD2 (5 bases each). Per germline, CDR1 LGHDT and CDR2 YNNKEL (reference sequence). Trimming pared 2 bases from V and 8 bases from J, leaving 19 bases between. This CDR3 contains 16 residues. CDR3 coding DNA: TGTGCCAGCAGCCAAAAGAAACCCCAGGGACCCCATGAGCAGTTCTTC. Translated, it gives CASSQKKPQGPHEQFF.

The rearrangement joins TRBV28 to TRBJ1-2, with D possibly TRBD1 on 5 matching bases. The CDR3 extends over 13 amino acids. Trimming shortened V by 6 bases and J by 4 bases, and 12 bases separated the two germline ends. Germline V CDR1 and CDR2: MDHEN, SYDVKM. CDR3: CASSRTPPYGYTF. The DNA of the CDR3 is TGTGCCAGCAGCCGGACACCTCCCTATGGCTACACCTTC.

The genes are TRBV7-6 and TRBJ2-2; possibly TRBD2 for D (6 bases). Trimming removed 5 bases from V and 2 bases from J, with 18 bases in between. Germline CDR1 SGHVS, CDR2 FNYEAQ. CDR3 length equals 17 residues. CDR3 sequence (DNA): TGTGCCAGCAGCCGCGCCGCTAGCGAACTAAACACCGGGGAGCTGTTTTTT. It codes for CASSRAASELNTGELFF.